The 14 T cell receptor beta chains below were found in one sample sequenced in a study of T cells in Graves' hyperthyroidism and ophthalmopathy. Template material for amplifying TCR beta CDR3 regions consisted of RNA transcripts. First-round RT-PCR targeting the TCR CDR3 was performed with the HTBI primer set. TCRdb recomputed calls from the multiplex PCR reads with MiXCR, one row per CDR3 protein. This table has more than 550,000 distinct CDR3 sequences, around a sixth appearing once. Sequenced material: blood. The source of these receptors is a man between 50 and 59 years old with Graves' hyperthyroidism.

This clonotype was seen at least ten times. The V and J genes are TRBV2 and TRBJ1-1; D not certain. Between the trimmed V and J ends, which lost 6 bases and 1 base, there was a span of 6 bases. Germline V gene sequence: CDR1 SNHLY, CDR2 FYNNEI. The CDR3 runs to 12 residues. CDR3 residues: CASRGQNTEAFF. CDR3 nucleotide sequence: TGTGCCAGCAGAGGCCAGAACACTGAAGCTTTCTTT.

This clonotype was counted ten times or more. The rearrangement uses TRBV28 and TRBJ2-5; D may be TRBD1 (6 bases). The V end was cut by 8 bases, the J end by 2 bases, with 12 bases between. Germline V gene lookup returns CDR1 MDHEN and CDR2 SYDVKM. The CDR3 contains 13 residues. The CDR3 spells CASFSGVQETQYF. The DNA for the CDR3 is TGTGCCAGCTTCTCAGGGGTTCAAGAGACCCAGTACTTC.

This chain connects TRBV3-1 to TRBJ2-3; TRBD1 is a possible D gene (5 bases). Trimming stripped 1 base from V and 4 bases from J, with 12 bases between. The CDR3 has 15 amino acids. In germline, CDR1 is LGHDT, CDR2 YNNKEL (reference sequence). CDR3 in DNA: TGTGCCAGCAGCCAAGGCACAGGTTCCCCAGATACGCAGTATTTT. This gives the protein CASSQGTGSPDTQYF.

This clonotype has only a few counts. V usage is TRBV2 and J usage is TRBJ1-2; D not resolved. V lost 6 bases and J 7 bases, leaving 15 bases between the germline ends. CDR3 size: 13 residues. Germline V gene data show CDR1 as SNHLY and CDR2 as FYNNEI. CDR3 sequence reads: CASSQGPSGGYTF. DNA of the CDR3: TGTGCCAGCAGCCAAGGGCCAAGCGGTGGCTACACCTTC.

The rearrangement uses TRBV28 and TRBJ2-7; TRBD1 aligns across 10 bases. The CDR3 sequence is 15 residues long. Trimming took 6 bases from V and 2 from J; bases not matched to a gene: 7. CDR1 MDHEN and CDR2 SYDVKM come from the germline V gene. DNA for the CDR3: TGTGCCAGCAGCCGACAGGGGGCCGTCGCCTACGAGCAGTACTTC. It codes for CASSRQGAVAYEQYF.

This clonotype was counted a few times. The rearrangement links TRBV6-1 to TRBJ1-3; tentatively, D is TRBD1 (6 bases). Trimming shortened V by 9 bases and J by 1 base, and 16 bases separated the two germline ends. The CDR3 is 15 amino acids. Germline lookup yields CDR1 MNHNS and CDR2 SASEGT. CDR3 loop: CASLLDSRSGNTIYF. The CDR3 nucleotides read TGTGCCAGTCTACTGGACAGTCGTTCTGGAAACACCATATATTTT.

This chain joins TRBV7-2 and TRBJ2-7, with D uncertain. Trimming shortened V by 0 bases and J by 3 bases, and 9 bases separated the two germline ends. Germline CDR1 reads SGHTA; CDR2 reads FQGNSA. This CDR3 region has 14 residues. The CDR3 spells CASSLAGFHYEQYF. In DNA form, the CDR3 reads TGTGCCAGCAGCTTAGCGGGGTTCCACTACGAGCAGTACTTC. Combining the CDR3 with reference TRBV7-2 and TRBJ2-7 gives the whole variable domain GAGVSQSPSNKVTEKGKDVELRCDPISGHTALYWYRQSLGQGLEFLIYFQGNSAPDKSGLPSDRFSAERTGGSVSTLTIQRTQQEDSAVYLCASSLAGFHYEQYFGPGTRLTVT.

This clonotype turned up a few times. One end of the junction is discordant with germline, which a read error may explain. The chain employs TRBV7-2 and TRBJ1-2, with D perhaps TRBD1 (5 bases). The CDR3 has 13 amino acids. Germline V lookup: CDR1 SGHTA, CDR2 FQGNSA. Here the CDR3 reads CASSSSGTRMVAF. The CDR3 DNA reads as TGTGCCAGCAGCTCATCCGGGACCCGCATGGTCGCCTTC.

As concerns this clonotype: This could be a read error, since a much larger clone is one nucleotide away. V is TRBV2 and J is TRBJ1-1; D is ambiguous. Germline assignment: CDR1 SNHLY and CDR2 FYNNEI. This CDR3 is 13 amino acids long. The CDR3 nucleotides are TGTGCCAGCAGTCCGGACTGGAACGCTGAAGCTTTCTTT. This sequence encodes CASSPDWNAEAFF.

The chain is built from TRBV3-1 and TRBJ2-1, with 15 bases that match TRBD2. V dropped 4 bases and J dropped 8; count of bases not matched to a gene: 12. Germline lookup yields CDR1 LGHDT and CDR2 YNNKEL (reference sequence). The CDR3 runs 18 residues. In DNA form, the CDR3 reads TGTGCCAGCAGCCCTTCTCCGGGACTAGCGGGAGGTTCCCATGAGCAGTTCTTC. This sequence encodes CASSPSPGLAGGSHEQFF.

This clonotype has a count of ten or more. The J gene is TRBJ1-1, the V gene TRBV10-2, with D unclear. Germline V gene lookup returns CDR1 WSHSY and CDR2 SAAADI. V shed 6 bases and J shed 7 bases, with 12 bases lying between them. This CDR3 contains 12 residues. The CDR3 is CASREAGDEAFF. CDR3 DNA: TGCGCCAGCAGAGAGGCGGGCGATGAAGCTTTCTTT.

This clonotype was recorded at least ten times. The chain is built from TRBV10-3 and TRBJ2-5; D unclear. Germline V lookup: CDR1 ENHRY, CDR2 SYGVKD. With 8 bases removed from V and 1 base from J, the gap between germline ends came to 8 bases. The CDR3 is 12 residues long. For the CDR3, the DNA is TGTGCCATCTCTGAGGTCCAAGAGACCCAGTACTTC. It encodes CAISEVQETQYF.

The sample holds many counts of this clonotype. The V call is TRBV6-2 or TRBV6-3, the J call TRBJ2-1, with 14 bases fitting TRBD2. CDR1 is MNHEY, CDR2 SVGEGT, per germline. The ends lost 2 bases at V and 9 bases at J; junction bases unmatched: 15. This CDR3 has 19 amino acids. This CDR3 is CASSYPRGTSGSARIEQFF. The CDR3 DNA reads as TGTGCCAGCAGTTACCCCCGAGGGACTAGCGGGAGCGCTCGCATTGAGCAGTTCTTC.

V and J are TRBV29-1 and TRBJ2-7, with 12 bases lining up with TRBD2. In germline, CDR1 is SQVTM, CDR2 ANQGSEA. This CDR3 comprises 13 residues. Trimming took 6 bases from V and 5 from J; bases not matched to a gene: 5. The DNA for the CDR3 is TGCAGCGTCAGACTAGCGGGAGTTCACGAGCAGTACTTC. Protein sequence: CSVRLAGVHEQYF.